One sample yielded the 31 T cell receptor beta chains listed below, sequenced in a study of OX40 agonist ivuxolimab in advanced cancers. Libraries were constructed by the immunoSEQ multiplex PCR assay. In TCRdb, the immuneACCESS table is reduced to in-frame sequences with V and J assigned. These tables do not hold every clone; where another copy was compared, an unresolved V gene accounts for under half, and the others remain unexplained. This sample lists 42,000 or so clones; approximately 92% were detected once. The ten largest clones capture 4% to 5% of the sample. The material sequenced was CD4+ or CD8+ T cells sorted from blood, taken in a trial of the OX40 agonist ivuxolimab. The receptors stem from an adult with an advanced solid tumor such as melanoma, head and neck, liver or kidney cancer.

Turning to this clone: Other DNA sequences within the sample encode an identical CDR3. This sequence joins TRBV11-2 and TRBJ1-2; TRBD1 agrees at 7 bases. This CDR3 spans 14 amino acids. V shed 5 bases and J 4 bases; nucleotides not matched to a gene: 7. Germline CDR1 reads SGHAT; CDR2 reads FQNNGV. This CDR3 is CASSPTGISYGYTF. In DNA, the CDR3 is TGTGCCAGCAGCCCGACAGGGATCAGCTATGGCTACACCTTC.

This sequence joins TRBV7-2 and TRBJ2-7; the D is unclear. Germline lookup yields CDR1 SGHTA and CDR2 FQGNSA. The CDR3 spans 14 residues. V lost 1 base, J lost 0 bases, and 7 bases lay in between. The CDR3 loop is CASSLEASSYEQYF. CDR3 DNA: TGTGCCAGCAGCTTAGAGGCCAGCTCCTACGAGCAGTACTTC.

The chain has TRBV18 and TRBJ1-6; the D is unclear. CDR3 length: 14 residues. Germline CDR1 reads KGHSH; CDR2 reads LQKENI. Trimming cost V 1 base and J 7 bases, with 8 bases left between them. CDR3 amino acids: CASSPQDMNSPLHF. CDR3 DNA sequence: TGTGCCAGCTCACCACAGGATATGAATTCACCCCTCCACTTT.

CDR3 DNA sequence: TGCGCCAGCAGCTTGGCCCAAAGAACCGTTGATGAGCAGTTCTTC. It yields the protein CASSLAQRTVDEQFF. V gene TRBV5-1 combines with J gene TRBJ2-1; D gene uncertain. The germline CDR1 and CDR2 sequences are SGHRS and YFSETQ. V was shortened by 0 bases and J by 8 bases, with 15 bases between the two germline ends. The CDR3 spans 15 residues. Full variable domain (outside the CDR3, taken from reference TRBV5-1 and TRBJ2-1): KAGVTQTPRYLIKTRGQQVTLSCSPISGHRSVSWYQQTPGQGLQFLFEYFSETQRNKGNFPGRFSGRQFSNSRSEMNVSTLELGDSALYLCASSLAQRTVDEQFFGPGTRLTVL.

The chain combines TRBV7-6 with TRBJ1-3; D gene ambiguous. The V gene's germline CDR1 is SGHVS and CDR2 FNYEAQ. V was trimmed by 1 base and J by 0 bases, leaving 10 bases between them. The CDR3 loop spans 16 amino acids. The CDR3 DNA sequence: TGTGCCAGCAGCTTAGGAGCCCTTTTCTCTGGAAACACCATATATTTT. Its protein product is CASSLGALFSGNTIYF.

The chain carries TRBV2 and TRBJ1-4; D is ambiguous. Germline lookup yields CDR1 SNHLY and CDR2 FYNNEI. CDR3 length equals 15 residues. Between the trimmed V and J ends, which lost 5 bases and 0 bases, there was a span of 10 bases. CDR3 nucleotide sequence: TGTGCCAGCAGTACAACCGCGGCAACTAATGAAAAACTGTTTTTT. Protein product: CASSTTAATNEKLFF.

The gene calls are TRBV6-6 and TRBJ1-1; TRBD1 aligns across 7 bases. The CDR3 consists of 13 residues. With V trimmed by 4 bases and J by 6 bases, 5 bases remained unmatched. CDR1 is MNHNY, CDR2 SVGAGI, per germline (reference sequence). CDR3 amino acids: CASSFDRVPEAFF. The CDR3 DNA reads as TGTGCCAGCAGTTTCGACAGGGTACCTGAAGCTTTCTTT.

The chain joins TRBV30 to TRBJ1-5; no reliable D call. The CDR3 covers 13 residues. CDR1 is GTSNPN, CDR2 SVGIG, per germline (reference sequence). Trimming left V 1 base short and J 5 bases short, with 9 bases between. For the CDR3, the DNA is TGTGCCTGGAGTGCAAGGGTGGATCAGCCCCAGCATTTT. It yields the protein CAWSARVDQPQHF.

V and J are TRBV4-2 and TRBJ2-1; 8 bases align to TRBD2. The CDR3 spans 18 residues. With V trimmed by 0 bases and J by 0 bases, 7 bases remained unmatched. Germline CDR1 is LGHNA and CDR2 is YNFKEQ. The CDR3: CASSQDKVAGGSYNEQFF. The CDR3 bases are TGTGCCAGCAGCCAAGATAAGGTGGCGGGGGGCTCCTACAATGAGCAGTTCTTC.

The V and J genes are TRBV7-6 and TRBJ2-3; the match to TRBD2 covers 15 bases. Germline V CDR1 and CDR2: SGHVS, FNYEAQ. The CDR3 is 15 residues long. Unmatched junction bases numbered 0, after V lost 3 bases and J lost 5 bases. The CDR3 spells CASSLGLAGGDTQYF. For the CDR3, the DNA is TGTGCCAGCAGCTTGGGACTAGCGGGAGGAGATACGCAGTATTTT.

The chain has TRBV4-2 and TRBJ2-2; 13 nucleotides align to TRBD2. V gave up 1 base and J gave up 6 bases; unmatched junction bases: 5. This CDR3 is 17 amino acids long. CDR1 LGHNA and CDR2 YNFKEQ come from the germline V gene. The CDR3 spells CASSQARTSGSSGELFF. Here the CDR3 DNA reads TGTGCCAGCAGCCAAGCTCGGACTAGCGGGAGCTCCGGGGAGCTGTTTTTT.

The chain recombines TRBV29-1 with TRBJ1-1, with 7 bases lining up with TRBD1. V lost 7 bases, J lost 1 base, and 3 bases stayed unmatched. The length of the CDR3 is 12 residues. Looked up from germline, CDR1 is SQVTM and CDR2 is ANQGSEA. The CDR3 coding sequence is TGCAGCGGGGCAGGGGGGAACACTGAAGCTTTCTTT. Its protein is CSGAGGNTEAFF. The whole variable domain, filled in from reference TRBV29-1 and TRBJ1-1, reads SAVISQKPSRDICQRGTSLTIQCQVDSQVTMMFWYRQQPGQSLTLIATANQGSEATYESGFVIDKFPISRPNLTFSTLTVSNMSPEDSSIYLCSGAGGNTEAFFGQGTRLTVV.

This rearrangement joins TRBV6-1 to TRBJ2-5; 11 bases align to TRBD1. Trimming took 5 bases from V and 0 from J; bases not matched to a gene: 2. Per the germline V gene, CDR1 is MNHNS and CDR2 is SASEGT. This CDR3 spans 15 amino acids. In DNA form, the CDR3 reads TGTGCCAGCAGTCGGGACAGGGGGTACCAAGAGACCCAGTACTTC. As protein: CASSRDRGYQETQYF.

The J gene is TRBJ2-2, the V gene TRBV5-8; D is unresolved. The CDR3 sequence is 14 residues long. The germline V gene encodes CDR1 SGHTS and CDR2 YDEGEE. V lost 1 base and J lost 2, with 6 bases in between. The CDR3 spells CASSLYPNTGELFF. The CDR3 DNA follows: TGTGCCAGCAGCTTGTATCCTAACACCGGGGAGCTGTTTTTT.

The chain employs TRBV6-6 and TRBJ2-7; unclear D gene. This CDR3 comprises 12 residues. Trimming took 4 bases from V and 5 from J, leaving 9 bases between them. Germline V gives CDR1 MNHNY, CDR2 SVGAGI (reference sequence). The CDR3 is CASSSLGHEQYF. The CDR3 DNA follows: TGTGCCAGCAGTTCCCTAGGCCACGAGCAGTACTTC.

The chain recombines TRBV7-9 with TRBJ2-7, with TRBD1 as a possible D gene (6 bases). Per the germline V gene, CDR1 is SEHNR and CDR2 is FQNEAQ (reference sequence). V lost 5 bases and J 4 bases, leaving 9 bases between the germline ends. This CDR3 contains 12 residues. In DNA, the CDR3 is TGTGCCAGCAGCATCCAGGGGTACGAGCAGTACTTC. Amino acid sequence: CASSIQGYEQYF. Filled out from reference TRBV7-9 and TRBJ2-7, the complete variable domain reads DTGVSQNPRHKITKRGQNVTFRCDPISEHNRLYWYRQTLGQGPEFLTYFQNEAQLEKSRLLSDRFSAERPKGSFSTLEIQRTEQGDSAMYLCASSIQGYEQYFGPGTRLTVT.

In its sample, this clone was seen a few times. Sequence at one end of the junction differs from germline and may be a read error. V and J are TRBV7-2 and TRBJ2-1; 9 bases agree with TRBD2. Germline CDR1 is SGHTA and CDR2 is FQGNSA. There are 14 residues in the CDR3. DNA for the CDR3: TGTGCCAGCAGCCTAGCGGGGAGATACAATGAGCAGTTCTTC. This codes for CASSLAGRYNEQFF. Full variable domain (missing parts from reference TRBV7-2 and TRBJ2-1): GAGVSQSPSNKVTEKGKDVELRCDPISGHTALYWYRQSLGQGLEFLIYFQGNSAPDKSGLPSDRFSAERTGGSVSTLTIQRTQQEDSAVYLCASSLAGRYNEQFFGPGTRLTVL.

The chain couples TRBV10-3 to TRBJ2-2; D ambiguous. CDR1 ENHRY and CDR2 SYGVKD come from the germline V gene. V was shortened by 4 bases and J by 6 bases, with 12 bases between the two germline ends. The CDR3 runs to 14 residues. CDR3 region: CAISVSYGAGELFF. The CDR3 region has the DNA TGTGCCATCAGTGTGTCGTACGGTGCCGGGGAGCTGTTTTTT.

The CDR3 nucleotides are TGTGCCTGGAGTTGGGCGGAGGACACTGAAGCTTTCTTT. Translation: CAWSWAEDTEAFF. The chain joins TRBV30 to TRBJ1-1; D unclear. CDR1 and CDR2 from the germline V gene are GTSNPN and SVGIG (reference sequence). The CDR3 covers 13 residues. V was shortened by 2 bases and J by 3 bases, with 10 bases between the two germline ends.

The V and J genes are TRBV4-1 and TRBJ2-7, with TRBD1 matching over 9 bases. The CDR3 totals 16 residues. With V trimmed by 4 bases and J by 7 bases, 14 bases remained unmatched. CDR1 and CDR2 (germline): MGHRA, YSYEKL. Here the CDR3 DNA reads TGCGCCAGCAGCCCCCCAGGGGGGACAGGGAGTATGGAGCAGTACTTC. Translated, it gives CASSPPGGTGSMEQYF.

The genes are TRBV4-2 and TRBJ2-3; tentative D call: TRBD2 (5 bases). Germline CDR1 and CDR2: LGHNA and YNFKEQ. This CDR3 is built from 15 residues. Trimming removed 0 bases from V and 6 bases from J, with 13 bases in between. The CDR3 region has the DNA TGTGCCAGCAGCCAAGACCCTAGGTCGGGGGATACGCAGTATTTT. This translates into CASSQDPRSGDTQYF.

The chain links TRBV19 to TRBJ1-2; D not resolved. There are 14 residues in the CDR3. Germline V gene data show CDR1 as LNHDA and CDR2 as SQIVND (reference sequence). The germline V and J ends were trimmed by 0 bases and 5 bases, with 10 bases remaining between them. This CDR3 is CASSIDRGGYGYTF. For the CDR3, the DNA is TGTGCCAGTAGTATAGATCGAGGAGGGTATGGCTACACCTTC.

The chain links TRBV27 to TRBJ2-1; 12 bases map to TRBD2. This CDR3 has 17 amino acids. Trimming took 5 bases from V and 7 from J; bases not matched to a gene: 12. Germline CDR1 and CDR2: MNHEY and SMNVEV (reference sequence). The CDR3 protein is CASSTHLAGGPGNEQFF. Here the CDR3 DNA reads TGTGCCAGCAGTACCCATCTAGCGGGAGGGCCGGGGAATGAGCAGTTCTTC.

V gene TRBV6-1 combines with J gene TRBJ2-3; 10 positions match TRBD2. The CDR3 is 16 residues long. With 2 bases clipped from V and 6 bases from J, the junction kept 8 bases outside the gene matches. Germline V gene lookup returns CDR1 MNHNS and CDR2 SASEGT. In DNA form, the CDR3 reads TGTGCCAGCAGTGAAAGAGCGGGGGGGACCTTGGATACGCAGTATTTT. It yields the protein CASSERAGGTLDTQYF.

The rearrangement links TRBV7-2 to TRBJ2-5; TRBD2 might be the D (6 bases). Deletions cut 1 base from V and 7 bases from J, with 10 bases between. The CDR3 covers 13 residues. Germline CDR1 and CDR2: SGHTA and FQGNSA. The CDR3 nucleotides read TGTGCCAGCAGCTTAGATGCCGGGAGGACCCAGTACTTC. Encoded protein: CASSLDAGRTQYF.

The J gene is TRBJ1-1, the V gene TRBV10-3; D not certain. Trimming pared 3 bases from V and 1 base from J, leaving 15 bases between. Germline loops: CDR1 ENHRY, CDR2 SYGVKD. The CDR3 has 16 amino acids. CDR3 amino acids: CAISESGGYSNTEAFF. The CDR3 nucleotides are TGTGCCATCAGTGAAAGTGGAGGGTATTCGAACACTGAAGCTTTCTTT.

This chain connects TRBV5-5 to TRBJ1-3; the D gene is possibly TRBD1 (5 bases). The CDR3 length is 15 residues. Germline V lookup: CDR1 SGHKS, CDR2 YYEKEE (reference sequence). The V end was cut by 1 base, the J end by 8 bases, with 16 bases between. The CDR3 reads CASSLMPQGLDTIYF. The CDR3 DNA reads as TGTGCCAGCAGCTTGATGCCCCAGGGACTGGACACCATATATTTT.

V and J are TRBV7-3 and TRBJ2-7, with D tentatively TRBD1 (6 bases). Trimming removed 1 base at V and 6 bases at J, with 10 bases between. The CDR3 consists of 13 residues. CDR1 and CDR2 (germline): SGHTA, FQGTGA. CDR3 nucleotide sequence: TGTGCCAGCAGCTTAAGAAGGGACACCGAGCAGTACTTC. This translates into CASSLRRDTEQYF.

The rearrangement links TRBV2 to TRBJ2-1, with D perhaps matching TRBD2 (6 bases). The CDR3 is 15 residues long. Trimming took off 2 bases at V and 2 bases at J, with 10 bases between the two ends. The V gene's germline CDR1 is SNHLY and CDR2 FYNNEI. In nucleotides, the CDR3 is TGTGCCAGCAGTGAATTAGCGGTTGCCTACAATGAGCAGTTCTTC. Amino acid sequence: CASSELAVAYNEQFF.

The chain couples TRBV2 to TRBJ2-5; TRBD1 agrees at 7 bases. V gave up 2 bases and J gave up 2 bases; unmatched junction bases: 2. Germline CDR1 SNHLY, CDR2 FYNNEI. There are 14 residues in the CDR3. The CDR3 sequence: CASSERTGQETQYF. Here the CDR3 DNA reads TGTGCCAGCAGTGAACGGACAGGACAAGAGACCCAGTACTTC.

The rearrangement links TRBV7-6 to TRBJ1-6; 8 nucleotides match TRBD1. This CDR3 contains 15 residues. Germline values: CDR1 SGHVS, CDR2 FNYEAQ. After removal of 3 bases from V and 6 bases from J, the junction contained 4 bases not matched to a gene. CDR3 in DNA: TGTGCCAGCAGCTTTGGGACAGGAAGTAATTCACCCCTCCACTTT. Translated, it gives CASSFGTGSNSPLHF. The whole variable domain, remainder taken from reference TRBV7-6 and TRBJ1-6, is GAGVSQSPRYKVTKRGQDVALRCDPISGHVSLYWYRQALGQGPEFLTYFNYEAQQDKSGLPNDRFSAERPEGSISTLTIQRTEQRDSAMYRCASSFGTGSNSPLHFGNGTRLTVT.